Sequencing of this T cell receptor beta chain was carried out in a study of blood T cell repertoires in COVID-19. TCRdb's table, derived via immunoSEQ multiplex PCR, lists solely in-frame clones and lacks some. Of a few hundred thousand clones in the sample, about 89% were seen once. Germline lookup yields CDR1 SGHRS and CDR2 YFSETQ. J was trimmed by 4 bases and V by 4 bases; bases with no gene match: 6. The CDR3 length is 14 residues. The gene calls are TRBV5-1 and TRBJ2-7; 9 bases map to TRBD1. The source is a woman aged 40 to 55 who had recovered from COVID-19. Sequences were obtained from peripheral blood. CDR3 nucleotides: TGCGCCAGCAGCCAGGACAGGGGAGGTTACGAGCAGTACTTC. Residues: CASSQDRGGYEQYF.